The clone carrying this T cell receptor (beta chain) was counted ten times or more. This entry belongs to a study of identical twins. V gave up 0 bases and J gave up 0 bases, with 2 bases separating them. Germline V gene sequence: CDR1 SEHNR, CDR2 FQNEAQ (reference sequence). The CDR3 loop spans 13 amino acids. TCRdb independently ran MiXCR on the 5' RACE reads; one entry per CDR3 protein. The table includes hundreds of thousands of distinct CDR3 sequences, around a sixth detected once. These same data were also listed under a study on T cells expressing NK-cell markers.

Sequencing was done on a sample of PBMCs. The chain has TRBV7-9 and TRBJ2-5, with D unresolved. This receptor was identified in a woman younger than 30 in good health. CDR3 bases: TGTGCCAGCAGCTTAGCGAACCAAGAGACCCAGTACTTC. Translated: CASSLANQETQYF.